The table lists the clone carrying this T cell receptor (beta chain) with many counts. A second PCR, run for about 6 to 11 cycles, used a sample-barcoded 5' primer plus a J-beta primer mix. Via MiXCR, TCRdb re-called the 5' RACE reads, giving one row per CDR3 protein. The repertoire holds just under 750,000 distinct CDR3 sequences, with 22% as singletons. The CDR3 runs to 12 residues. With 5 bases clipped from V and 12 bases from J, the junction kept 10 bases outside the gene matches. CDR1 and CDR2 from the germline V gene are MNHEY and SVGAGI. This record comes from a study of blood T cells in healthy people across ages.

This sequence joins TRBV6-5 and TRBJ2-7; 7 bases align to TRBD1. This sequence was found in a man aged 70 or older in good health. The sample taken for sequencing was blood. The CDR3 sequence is CASSTSGRDRYF. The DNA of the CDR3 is TGTGCCAGCAGTACATCGGGCCGGGACAGGTACTTC.